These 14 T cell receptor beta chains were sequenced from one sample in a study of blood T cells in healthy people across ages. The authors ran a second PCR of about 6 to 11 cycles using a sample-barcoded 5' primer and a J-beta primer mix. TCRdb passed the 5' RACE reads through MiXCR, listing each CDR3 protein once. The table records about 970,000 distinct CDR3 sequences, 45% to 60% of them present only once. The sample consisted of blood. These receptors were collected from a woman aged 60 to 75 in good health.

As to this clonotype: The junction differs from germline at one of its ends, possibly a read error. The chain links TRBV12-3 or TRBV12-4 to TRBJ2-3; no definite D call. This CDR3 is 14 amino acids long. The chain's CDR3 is CASKTFLSTDTQYF. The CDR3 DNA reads TGTGCCAGCAAGACTTTCCTTAGCACAGACACGCAGTATTTT.

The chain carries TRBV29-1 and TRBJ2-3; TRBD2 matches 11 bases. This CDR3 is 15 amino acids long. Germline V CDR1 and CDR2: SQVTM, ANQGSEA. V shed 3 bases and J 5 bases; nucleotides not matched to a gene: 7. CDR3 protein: CSVDAASGRQDTQYF. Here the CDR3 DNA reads TGCAGCGTTGACGCGGCTAGCGGGAGGCAAGATACGCAGTATTTT.

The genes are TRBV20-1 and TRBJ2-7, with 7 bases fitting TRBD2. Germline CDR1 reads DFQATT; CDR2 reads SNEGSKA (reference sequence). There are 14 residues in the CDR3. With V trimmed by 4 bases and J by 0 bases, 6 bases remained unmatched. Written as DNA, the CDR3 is TGCAGTGCTAAACCCCGGGACTACTCCTACGAGCAGTACTTC. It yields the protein CSAKPRDYSYEQYF.

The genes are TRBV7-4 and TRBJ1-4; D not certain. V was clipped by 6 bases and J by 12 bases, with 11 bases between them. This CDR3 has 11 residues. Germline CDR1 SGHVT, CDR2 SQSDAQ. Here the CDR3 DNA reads TGTGCCAGCAGAACGCCCGGTGAACTGTTTTTT. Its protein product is CASRTPGELFF.

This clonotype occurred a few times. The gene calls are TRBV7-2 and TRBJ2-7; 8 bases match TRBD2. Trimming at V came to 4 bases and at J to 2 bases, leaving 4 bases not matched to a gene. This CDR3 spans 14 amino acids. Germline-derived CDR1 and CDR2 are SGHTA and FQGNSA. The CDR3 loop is CASSSSGSAYEQYF. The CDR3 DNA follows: TGTGCCAGCAGCTCGAGCGGGAGCGCCTACGAGCAGTACTTC.

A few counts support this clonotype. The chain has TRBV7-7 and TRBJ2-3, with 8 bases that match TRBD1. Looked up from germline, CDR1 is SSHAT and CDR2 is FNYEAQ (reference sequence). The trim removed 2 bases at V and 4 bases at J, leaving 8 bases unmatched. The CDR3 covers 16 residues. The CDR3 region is CASSLIPGQVPDTQYF. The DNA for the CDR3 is TGTGCCAGCAGCTTAATACCGGGACAGGTTCCAGATACGCAGTATTTT.

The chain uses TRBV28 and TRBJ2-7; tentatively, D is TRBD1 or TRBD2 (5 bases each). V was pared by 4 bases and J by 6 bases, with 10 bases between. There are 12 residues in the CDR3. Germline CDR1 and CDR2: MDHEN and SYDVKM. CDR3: CASSSPGSEQYF. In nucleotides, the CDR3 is TGTGCCAGCAGTTCCCCAGGGAGCGAGCAGTACTTC.

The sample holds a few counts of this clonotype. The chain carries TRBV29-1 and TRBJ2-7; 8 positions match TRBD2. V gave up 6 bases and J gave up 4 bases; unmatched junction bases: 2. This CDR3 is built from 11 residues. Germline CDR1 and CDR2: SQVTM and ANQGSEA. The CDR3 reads CSVGLEYEQYF. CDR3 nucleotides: TGCAGCGTGGGACTAGAGTACGAGCAGTACTTC.

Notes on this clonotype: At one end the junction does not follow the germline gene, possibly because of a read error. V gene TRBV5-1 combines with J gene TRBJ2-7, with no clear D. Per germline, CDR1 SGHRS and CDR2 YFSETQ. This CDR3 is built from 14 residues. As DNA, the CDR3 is TGCACCAGCAGCTCCATCCAAGGCGGCTACGAGCAGTACTTC. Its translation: CTSSSIQGGYEQYF. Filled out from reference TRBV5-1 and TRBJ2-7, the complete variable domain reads KAGVTQTPRYLIKTRGQQVTLSCSPISGHRSVSWYQQTPGQGLQFLFEYFSETQRNKGNFPGRFSGRQFSNSRSEMNVSTLELGDSALYLCTSSSIQGGYEQYFGPGTRLTVT.

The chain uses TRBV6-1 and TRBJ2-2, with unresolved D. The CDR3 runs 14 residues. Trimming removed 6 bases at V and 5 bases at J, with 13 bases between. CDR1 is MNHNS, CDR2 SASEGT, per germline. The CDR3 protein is CASRESRLTGELFF. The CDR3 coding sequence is TGTGCCAGCAGGGAGAGCAGGTTGACCGGGGAGCTGTTTTTT.

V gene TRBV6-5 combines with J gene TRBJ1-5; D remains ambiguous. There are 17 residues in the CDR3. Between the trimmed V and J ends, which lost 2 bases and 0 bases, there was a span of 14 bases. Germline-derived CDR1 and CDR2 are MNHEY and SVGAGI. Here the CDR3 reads CASSYQRLTHSNQPQHF. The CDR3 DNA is TGTGCCAGCAGTTACCAAAGATTGACACATAGCAATCAGCCCCAGCATTTT.

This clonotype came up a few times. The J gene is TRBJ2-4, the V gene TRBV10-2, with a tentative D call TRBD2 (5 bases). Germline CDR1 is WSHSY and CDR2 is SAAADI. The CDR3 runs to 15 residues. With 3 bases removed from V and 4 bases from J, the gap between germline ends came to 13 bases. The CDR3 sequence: CASSDTRRVKNIQYF. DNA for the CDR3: TGCGCCAGCAGTGACACCCGGCGGGTAAAAAACATTCAGTACTTC.

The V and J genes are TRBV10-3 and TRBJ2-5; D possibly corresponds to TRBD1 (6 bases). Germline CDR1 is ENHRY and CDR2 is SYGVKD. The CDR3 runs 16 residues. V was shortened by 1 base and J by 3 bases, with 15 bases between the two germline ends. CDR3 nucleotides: TGTGCCATCAGTGAGTACACTGGGACACACAAAGAGACCCAGTACTTC. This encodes CAISEYTGTHKETQYF.

The CDR3 loop reads CASTGLKNIQYF. The CDR3 region has the DNA TGTGCCAGCACGGGACTTAAAAACATTCAGTACTTC. V usage is TRBV2 and J usage is TRBJ2-4, with TRBD2 as a possible D gene (6 bases). The V and J ends lost 7 bases and 4 bases respectively, with 8 bases between them. Germline values: CDR1 SNHLY, CDR2 FYNNEI. The CDR3 is 12 amino acids.